The present entry profiles one T cell receptor beta chain with its context. This CDR3 is 15 amino acids long. V gave up 3 bases and J gave up 8 bases; unmatched junction bases: 8. Germline loops: CDR1 SNHLY, CDR2 FYNNEI. Sequenced by immunoSEQ multiplex PCR; TCRdb stores in-frame clones only, minus some. The data contain a few hundred thousand clones, just under 85% of them singletons. The age range of participants was 18 to 89 years, with residence in fewer than 25 US areas. This sample is drawn from a study of blood T cell repertoires in COVID-19. Background on the study: The origin of the acute and convalescent COVID-19 samples was the United States, Italy and Spain.

The chain uses TRBV2 and TRBJ1-5; TRBD1 aligns across 9 bases. This TCR derives from a woman aged 40 to 55 with acute COVID-19. Sequencing was carried out using PBMCs or T cells enriched from blood (not recorded which). CDR3 loop: CASSDPGQGGKPQHF. The DNA for the CDR3 is TGTGCCAGCAGTGACCCGGGACAGGGTGGAAAGCCCCAGCATTTT. Looking up the rest from reference TRBV2 and TRBJ1-5 gives the full variable domain: EPEVTQTPSHQVTQMGQEVILRCVPISNHLYFYWYRQILGQKVEFLVSFYNNEISEKSEIFDDQFSVERPDGSNFTLKIRSTKLEDSAMYFCASSDPGQGGKPQHFGDGTRLSIL.